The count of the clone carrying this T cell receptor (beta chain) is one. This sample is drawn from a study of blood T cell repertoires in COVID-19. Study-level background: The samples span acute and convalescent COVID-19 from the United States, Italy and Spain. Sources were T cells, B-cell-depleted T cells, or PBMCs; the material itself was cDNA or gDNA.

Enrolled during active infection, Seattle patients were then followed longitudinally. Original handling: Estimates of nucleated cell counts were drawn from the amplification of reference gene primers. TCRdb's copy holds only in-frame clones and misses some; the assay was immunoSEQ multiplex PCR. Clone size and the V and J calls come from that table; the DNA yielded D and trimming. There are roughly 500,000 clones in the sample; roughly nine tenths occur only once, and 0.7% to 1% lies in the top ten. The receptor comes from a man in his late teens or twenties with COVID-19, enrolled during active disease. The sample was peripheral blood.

The CDR3: CASGAGGPYNEQFF. The CDR3 DNA is TGTGCCAGCGGGGCGGGAGGCCCCTACAATGAGCAGTTCTTC. The genes are TRBV7-9 and TRBJ2-1; 8 bases match TRBD2. This CDR3 is 14 amino acids long. With 8 bases clipped from V and 2 bases from J, the junction kept 5 bases outside the gene matches. Germline V gene lookup returns CDR1 SEHNR and CDR2 FQNEAQ (reference sequence).